Following are 7 T cell receptor beta chains from one sample sequenced in a study of regulatory T cells in long-lasting Graves disease. Time point specified: persistent/refractory GD, antithyroid drugs over 5 years with positive TRAb. The TCR library was prepared using RNA isolated from PBMCs. Arm-PCR of CDR3 regions and iRepertoire HTBI primers were the basis on which TCR beta libraries were built. Each CDR3 protein is one row after TCRdb ran MiXCR on the multiplex PCR reads. The profile shows about 430,000 distinct CDR3 sequences, roughly a fifth of them singletons. Sample: peripheral blood mononuclear cells (PBMCs), taken when the disease was refractory, from a patient treated with antithyroid drugs. The origin of the receptors is a female donor with Graves disease.

This chain connects TRBV15 to TRBJ2-7; no clear D gene. CDR1 is LNHNV, CDR2 YYDKDF, per germline (reference sequence). The CDR3 length is 11 residues. V lost 6 bases to trimming and J lost 6 bases, with 9 bases between them. CDR3 nucleotide sequence: TGTGCCACCAGGGAAGATAGCGAGCAGTACTTC. Amino acids: CATREDSEQYF.

This clonotype has at least ten counts. The gene calls are TRBV15 and TRBJ2-2; D is perhaps TRBD2 (5 bases). Trimming stripped 2 bases from V and 1 base from J, with 11 bases between. CDR1 is LNHNV, CDR2 YYDKDF, per germline (reference sequence). The length of the CDR3 is 16 residues. CDR3 sequence reads: CATSRRGHLNTGELFF. CDR3 DNA sequence: TGTGCCACCAGCAGAAGAGGGCATTTGAACACCGGGGAGCTGTTTTTT.

This clonotype has a handful of counts. V usage is TRBV28 and J usage is TRBJ1-6; possibly TRBD1 for D (5 bases). Germline CDR1 reads MDHEN; CDR2 reads SYDVKM. V gave up 11 bases and J gave up 8 bases, with 19 bases separating them. The CDR3 spans 14 residues. CDR3 protein: CASEDRGGYSPLHF. The CDR3, as DNA: TGTGCCTCAGAGGATAGGGGAGGGTATTCACCCCTCCACTTT.

Worth noting for this clonotype: This CDR3 fails to terminate in the conserved phenylalanine or tryptophan, so it likely reflects a read error. The chain joins TRBV15 to TRBJ1-2, with a weak D call TRBD1 (5 bases). CDR1 LNHNV and CDR2 YYDKDF come from the germline V gene (reference sequence). The CDR3 consists of 15 residues. Trimming shortened V by 0 bases and J by 9 bases, and 17 bases separated the two germline ends. CDR3 sequence: CATSRDFTGYGSYTS. The DNA of the CDR3 is TGTGCCACCAGCAGAGATTTTACAGGCTATGGAAGCTACACCTCC.

This clonotype showed up many times. The CDR3 loop is CASSLRARGRETQYF. For the CDR3, the DNA is TGTGCCAGCAGTTTAAGGGCCAGGGGAAGAGAGACCCAGTACTTC. The chain links TRBV28 to TRBJ2-5, with a tentative D call TRBD1 (6 bases). The CDR3 extends over 15 amino acids. V lost 2 bases, J lost 4 bases, and 14 bases lay in between. Germline V gives CDR1 MDHEN, CDR2 SYDVKM.

This clonotype was observed at least ten times. The rearrangement links TRBV28 to TRBJ2-7; 9 positions match TRBD2. V shed 5 bases, J shed 4 bases, and the junction held 3 bases outside the gene matches. CDR1 and CDR2 from the germline V gene are MDHEN and SYDVKM. This CDR3 contains 13 residues. The CDR3 DNA reads as TGTGCCAGCAGTCGGACTAGCGTTTACGAGCAGTACTTC. Its translation: CASSRTSVYEQYF. The complete variable domain, with remaining parts taken from reference TRBV28 and TRBJ2-7, reads DVKVTQSSRYLVKRTGEKVFLECVQDMDHENMFWYRQDPGLGLRLIYFSYDVKMKEKGDIPEGYSVSREKKERFSLILESASTNQTSMYLCASSRTSVYEQYFGPGTRLTVT.

In this sample, this clonotype turned up many times. The chain has TRBV2 and TRBJ1-1; TRBD1 aligns across 12 bases. From germline, CDR1 is SNHLY and CDR2 FYNNEI. CDR3 size: 14 residues. The CDR3, as DNA: TGTGTCTCAACGCGGGGACAGGGGGCTACTGAAGCTTTCTTT. Its protein product is CVSTRGQGATEAFF.